This passage covers 10 T cell receptor beta chains from one sample sequenced in a study of blood T cell repertoires in COVID-19. Sequenced by immunoSEQ multiplex PCR; TCRdb stores in-frame clones only, minus some. The repertoire holds 400,000 to 450,000 clones, just over 85% seen once, with more than 1.4% in the top ten. The sample comprised peripheral blood. The receptors derive from a woman aged 30 to 39 with active or convalescent COVID-19.

This chain uses TRBV11-1 with TRBJ1-2; no clear D gene. The CDR3 extends over 14 amino acids. Trimming took off 1 base at V and 3 bases at J, with 9 bases between the two ends. Germline CDR1 SGHAT, CDR2 FQDESV (reference sequence). CDR3 in amino acids: CASSLDVLYYGYTF. CDR3 DNA sequence: TGTGCCAGCAGCTTAGATGTTCTCTACTATGGCTACACCTTC.

The chain has TRBV3-1 (or the pseudogene TRBV3-2) and TRBJ1-4; perhaps TRBD1 as D (6 bases). The CDR3 loop spans 18 amino acids. Germline lookup yields CDR1 LGHDT and CDR2 YNNKEL (reference sequence). Trimming left V 0 bases short and J 3 bases short, with 17 bases between. The CDR3 sequence is CASSQDPATGRANEKLFF. The CDR3 coding sequence is TGTGCCAGCAGCCAAGATCCCGCTACAGGGCGGGCTAATGAAAAACTGTTTTTT.

This chain joins TRBV7-8 and TRBJ1-1, with 8 bases aligning to TRBD1. V was pared by 2 bases and J by 7 bases, with 9 bases of the junction left unmatched. This CDR3 is built from 15 residues. The germline gives CDR1 SGHVS, CDR2 FQNEAQ. The CDR3 sequence is CASSLRTGSRVEAFF. DNA for the CDR3: TGTGCCAGCAGCTTACGGACAGGGTCTAGAGTTGAAGCTTTCTTT.

This sequence joins TRBV4-1 and TRBJ1-2; D gene uncertain. Trimming left V 0 bases short and J 0 bases short, with 11 bases between. CDR3 length: 16 amino acids. Per germline, CDR1 MGHRA and CDR2 YSYEKL. CDR3 in amino acids: CASSQDSGIANYGYTF. In DNA form, the CDR3 reads TGCGCCAGCAGCCAAGATTCGGGGATAGCTAACTATGGCTACACCTTC.

The table lists this clone with a count of one. The chain employs TRBV5-1 and TRBJ2-3; TRBD2 aligns across 9 bases. The ends lost 3 bases at V and 4 bases at J; junction bases unmatched: 15. The CDR3 spans 18 residues. Germline CDR1 is SGHRS and CDR2 is YFSETQ. The CDR3 sequence: CASSSAAAGLANADTQYF. In DNA, the CDR3 is TGCGCCAGCAGCTCGGCCGCTGCAGGACTAGCGAATGCAGATACGCAGTATTTT.

The sample holds one count of this clone. The chain employs TRBV5-1 and TRBJ2-5, with TRBD1 matching over 9 bases. The CDR3 covers 18 residues. Germline CDR1 is SGHRS and CDR2 is YFSETQ. The junction had 14 bases not matched to a gene; V was cut back by 4 bases and J by 1 base. The CDR3 DNA is TGCGCCAGCAGCCGGACAGGGGTGTACGCGGCACCCCAAGAGACCCAGTACTTC. The encoded protein is CASSRTGVYAAPQETQYF.

The chain has TRBV5-8 and TRBJ2-7, with 13 bases that match TRBD2. Germline V gives CDR1 SGHTS, CDR2 YDEGEE. J gave up 3 bases and V 4 bases, and 4 bases lay outside the gene matches. The CDR3 runs to 15 residues. CDR3 nucleotides: TGTGCCAGCAGCCACCGACTAGCGGGGGGCTACGAGCAGTACTTC. It is translated as CASSHRLAGGYEQYF.

The chain has TRBV18 and TRBJ1-1; TRBD1 matches at 9 bases. The length of the CDR3 is 14 residues. V was pared by 5 bases and J by 6 bases, with 7 bases of the junction left unmatched. Germline CDR1 reads KGHSH; CDR2 reads LQKENI. The CDR3 reads CASSSTGGRAEAFF. CDR3 DNA: TGTGCCAGCTCATCTACAGGGGGCCGGGCTGAAGCTTTCTTT.

The CDR3 region is CASSREGNTEAFF. The DNA for the CDR3 is TGCGCCAGCAGCCGGGAAGGAAACACTGAAGCTTTCTTT. The rearrangement links TRBV5-1 to TRBJ1-1, with no clear D. Germline V CDR1 and CDR2: SGHRS, YFSETQ. Trimming shortened V by 4 bases and J by 2 bases, and 9 bases separated the two germline ends. This CDR3 spans 13 amino acids.

The J gene is TRBJ1-1, the V gene TRBV4-1; 10 bases align to TRBD1. Germline-derived CDR1 and CDR2 are MGHRA and YSYEKL. CDR3 length: 16 residues. The junction had 12 bases not matched to a gene; V was cut back by 1 base and J by 10 bases. CDR3 loop: CASSQAVGTGARAAFF. The CDR3 DNA reads as TGCGCCAGCAGCCAAGCGGTGGGGACAGGGGCACGTGCAGCTTTCTTT.